This entry is about one T cell receptor (beta chain). This clonotype was counted between two and nine times. No antigen is known for it. Per-base quality was not reported, and no clone a single base away is much larger than it. RNA was extracted using the RNeasy kit, and about 0.5 to 1 ug of the RNA was reverse transcribed with random hexamers. The immunoSEQ multiplex PCR assay, covering 54 Vbeta and 13 Jbeta segments, was used to amplify TCR beta CDR3 regions. To correct PCR amplification bias, a synthetic template baseline was used for both primer optimization and computational correction. Under the source paper's analysis protocol: Reads were annotated to V, D and J genes according to IMGT and were analyzed with immunoSEQ Analyzer, with only productive sequences retained. Clonality was computed as one minus Shannon entropy normalized by log2 of the number of productive unique sequences. For each patient and control, public and private clones were evaluated among the 100 most prevalent clones. Susac-specific clones were defined as absent from healthy and MS cohorts, over a thousand published viral clones and other ImmuneACCESS disease sequences. TCRdb trimmed the raw reads at Q25, called clones with MiXCR and kept productive beta chains. Rows matching on CDR3 protein sequence are summarized as one entry with the most common DNA and genes. TCRdb, not the authors, supplied the V and J calls. Within this sample are 250,000 to 300,000 distinct CDR3 sequences, with 89% of them counted one time only. Jointly, the top ten make up approximately 0.2% of the sample.

This record comes from a study of CD8 T cells in Susac syndrome (dated 2019 in TCRdb). For context, the study as a whole: The study used repertoire sequencing to test whether antigen drove CD8+ T cell activation and differentiation in Susac syndrome. CD8+ T cell repertoire clonality was compared between 12 healthy donors, approximately 14 Susac syndrome patients and 15 multiple sclerosis patients. General findings and caveats noted by the study authors: The number of individuals in the TCR sequencing and HLA analysis was recognized as being relatively small.

High-throughput TCR beta sequencing profiled peripheral blood CD8+ and CD4+ T cells from healthy donors, Susac syndrome patients and multiple sclerosis patients. Multiple sclerosis controls were treatment-naive patients with stable or active relapsing-remitting disease fulfilling revised McDonald criteria. Bulk CD8+ and CD4+ T cells were purified by magnetic negative isolation, while CD8+ TEMRA cells were enriched using FACS. Blood was collected in EDTA tubes and processed within 24 hours, with PBMCs isolated through density gradient centrifugation. PBMCs intended for TCR sequencing were frozen in liquid nitrogen and were later thawed in a 37 degrees C water bath. The sorted or isolated CD4+, CD8+ and CD8+ TEMRA cells reached a purity of at least 90%. Spanning cysteine to phenylalanine, the CDR3 consists of 13 amino acids. Only the CDR3 portion is preserved as DNA: 39 bases, with reading frame beginning at the first base. Here V drops 6 bases and J drops 3 bases, and the junction holds 5 bases not matched to any gene.

The receptor's source is a human donor with multiple sclerosis. Here the chain combines TRBV12-3 or TRBV12-4 and TRBJ2-7, with 7 bases aligning to TRBD2. The sample was CD8+ T cells from PBMCs. The DNA reads TGTGCCAGCAGCCCCGGACTAGTCTACGAGCAGTACTTC. It translates as CASSPGLVYEQYF.